The sample holds a few counts of the clone carrying this TCR beta chain. Sequencing used immunoSEQ multiplex PCR; TCRdb keeps in-frame clones, though not all of them. The repertoire holds about 1.1 million clones, with around three quarters as singletons. This specimen comes from a study of shared clonotypes between healthy human individuals. At the level of the study: Plates per donor: three CD4 naive, three CD4 memory, two CD8 naive, one CD8 memory.

The CDR3 runs to 15 residues. V gave up 0 bases and J gave up 8 bases, with 16 bases separating them. The germline gives CDR1 WSHSY, CDR2 SAAADI. The receptor comes from a man aged 18 to 30 in good health. Some clones in this sample may be carry-over from other donors' samples. Material: memory CD4+ T cells from PBMCs. The subset was: CD45RA-negative fraction. The rearrangement uses TRBV10-2 and TRBJ1-2; D is ambiguous. CDR3 nucleotides: TGCGCCAGCAGTGAGTCGAGACTCGTAGCGAGCGGCTACACCTTC. It codes for CASSESRLVASGYTF.